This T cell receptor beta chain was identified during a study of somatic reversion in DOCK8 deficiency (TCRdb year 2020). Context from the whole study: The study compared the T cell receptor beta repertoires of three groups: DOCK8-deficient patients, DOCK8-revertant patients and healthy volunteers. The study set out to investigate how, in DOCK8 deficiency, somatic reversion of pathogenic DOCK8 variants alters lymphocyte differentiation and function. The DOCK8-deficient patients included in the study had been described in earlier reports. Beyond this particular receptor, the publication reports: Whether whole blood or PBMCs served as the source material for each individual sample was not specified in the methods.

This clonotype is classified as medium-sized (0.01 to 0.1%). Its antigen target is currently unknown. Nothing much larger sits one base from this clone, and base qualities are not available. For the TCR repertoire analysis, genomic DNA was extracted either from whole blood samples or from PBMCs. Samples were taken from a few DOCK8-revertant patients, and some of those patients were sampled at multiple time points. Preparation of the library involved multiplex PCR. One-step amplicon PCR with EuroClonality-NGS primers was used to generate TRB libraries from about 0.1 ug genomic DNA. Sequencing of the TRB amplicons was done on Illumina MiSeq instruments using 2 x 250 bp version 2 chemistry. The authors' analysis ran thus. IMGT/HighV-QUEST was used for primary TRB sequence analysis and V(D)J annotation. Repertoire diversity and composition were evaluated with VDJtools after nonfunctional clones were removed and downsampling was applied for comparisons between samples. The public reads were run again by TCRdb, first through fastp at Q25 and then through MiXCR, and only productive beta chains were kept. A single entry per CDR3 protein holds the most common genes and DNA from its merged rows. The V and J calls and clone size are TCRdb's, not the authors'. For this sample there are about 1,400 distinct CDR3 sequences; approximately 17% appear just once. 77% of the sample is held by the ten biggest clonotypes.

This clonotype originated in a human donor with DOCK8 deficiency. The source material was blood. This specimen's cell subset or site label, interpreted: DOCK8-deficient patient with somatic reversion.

DNA sequence: TGTGCCATCAGGGGGGGAAACTCTGGAAACACCATATATTTT. This gives the protein CAIRGGNSGNTIYF. The V and J genes are TRBV10-3 and TRBJ1-3; tentative D gene TRBD1, with 5 bases matching. Its CDR3 holds 14 amino acids, cysteine through phenylalanine. The only DNA kept is the CDR3, 42 bases in frame from the first base. Taken from the germline V gene, the CDR1 and CDR2 loops are ENHRY and SYGVKD. Relative to germline, V is 6 bases shorter and J is 0 bases shorter, with 9 bases between their ends.